A selection of T cell receptor beta chains follows, all from one sample in a study of response to subunit inactivated influenza vaccine. TCRdb re-called the RT-PCR reads through MiXCR, storing one row per CDR3 protein. In the table there are about 240,000 distinct CDR3 sequences, 9% to 15% of which are singletons. The sample here was non-naive T cells sorted from PBMCs, taken approximately 15 days before vaccination. These receptors were obtained from a man aged 50-60 years who received an inactivated influenza vaccine. CDR3s include the opening cysteine and the closing phenylalanine or tryptophan. D genes are given only for firm matches. Some rows have no size entry. The others give once, few or many, or a class for an expanded clone.

d_call clone_size j_call v_call cdr3_aa cdr3_nt
- - TRBJ2-5 TRBV19 CASMGRYQETQYF TGTGCCAGTATGGGGCGGTACCAAGAGACCCAGTACTTC
TRBD1 few TRBJ2-7 TRBV4-2 CASSLSSGTGVSEQYF TGTGCCAGCAGCCTCTCTTCCGGGACAGGGGTCTCCGAGCAGTACTTC
- few TRBJ2-5 TRBV20-1 CSARLDRETQYF TGCAGTGCACGACTAGATCGGGAGACCCAGTACTTC
- few TRBJ2-7 TRBV20-1 CSARGVLVYEQYF TGCAGTGCTAGAGGTGTCCTCGTATACGAGCAGTACTTC
- - TRBJ2-1 TRBV7-2 CATTQLGVPYNEQFF TGTGCCACCACCCAGTTGGGGGTCCCCTACAATGAGCAGTTCTTC
- - TRBJ2-1 TRBV5-4 CASSLEGGGINEQFF TGTGCCAGCAGCCTGGAAGGGGGAGGAATCAATGAGCAGTTCTTC
TRBD2 many TRBJ2-4 TRBV3-1 CASSQGAGPRALQYF TGTGCCAGCAGCCAGGGAGCGGGGCCCCGAGCTCTTCAGTACTTC
- few TRBJ2-5 TRBV7-9 CASSPRDLQETQYF TGTGCCAGCAGTCCCCGAGACCTACAAGAGACCCAGTACTTC
- few TRBJ2-3 TRBV7-2 CASSLDRFSQQRYF TGTGCCAGCAGCTTAGATCGTTTCTCGCAGCAGCGGTATTTT
- - TRBJ1-5 TRBV20-1 CSALQGGNQPQHF TGCAGTGCTCTTCAGGGTGGGAATCAGCCCCAGCATTTT
- - TRBJ1-5 TRBV19 CASRPGAANQPQHF TGTGCCAGTCGCCCGGGGGCAGCAAATCAGCCCCAGCATTTT
- - TRBJ1-2 TRBV4-1 CASSQAPDTNYYGYTF TGCGCCAGCAGCCAAGCCCCCGACACCAACTATTATGGCTACACCTTC
- few TRBJ2-6 TRBV11-2 CASSLYEGSGANVLTF TGTGCCAGCAGCTTATATGAGGGGTCTGGGGCCAACGTCCTGACTTTC
- few TRBJ1-5 TRBV20-1 CSAWSGQVINQPQHF TGCAGTGCTTGGAGCGGGCAGGTGATTAATCAGCCCCAGCATTTT
TRBD1 - TRBJ2-7 TRBV4-2 CASSQRDRNYEQYF TGTGCCAGCAGCCAAAGGGACAGGAACTACGAGCAGTACTTC
- many TRBJ2-3 TRBV29-1 CSVDRGTDTQYF TGCAGCGTTGACAGGGGAACAGATACGCAGTATTTT
- - TRBJ2-2 TRBV29-1 CSGREGGTGELFF TGCAGCGGGAGGGAAGGGGGCACCGGGGAGCTGTTTTTT
- many TRBJ2-1 TRBV29-1 CSGQDPGRYNEQFF TGCAGCGGGCAAGACCCGGGTCGCTACAATGAGCAGTTCTTC
TRBD2 many TRBJ2-1 TRBV6-2/TRBV6-3 CASSYSRGRAGNEQFF TGTGCCAGCAGTTACTCACGCGGGAGGGCCGGGAATGAGCAGTTCTTC
TRBD2 - TRBJ2-7 TRBV7-2 CASSSSGSENEQYF TGTGCCAGCTCGAGTAGCGGGAGCGAAAACGAGCAGTACTTC
TRBD1 many TRBJ2-7 TRBV4-3 CASSRRQGVGQGSEQYF TGCGCCAGCAGCCGCCGGCAGGGTGTGGGACAGGGAAGCGAGCAGTACTTC
TRBD1 - TRBJ2-2 TRBV9 CASSPGDRNTGELFF TGTGCCAGCAGCCCAGGGGACAGGAACACCGGGGAGCTGTTTTTT